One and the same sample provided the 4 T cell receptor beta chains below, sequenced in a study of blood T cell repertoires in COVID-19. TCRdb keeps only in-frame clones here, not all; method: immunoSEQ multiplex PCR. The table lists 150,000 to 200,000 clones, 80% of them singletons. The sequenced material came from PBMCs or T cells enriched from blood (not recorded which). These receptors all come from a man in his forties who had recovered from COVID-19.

As DNA, the CDR3 is TGTGCCAGCAGCCAAGATCCTGGGACAATGAGGTTCTTC. It encodes CASSQDPGTMRFF. This rearrangement joins TRBV14 to TRBJ2-1; D perhaps matches TRBD1 (6 bases). The V end lost 0 bases, the J end lost 15 bases, and 15 bases lay between the germline ends. The CDR3 sequence is 13 residues long. From germline, CDR1 is SGHDN and CDR2 FVKESK.

The CDR3 loop reads CALGTGREWVNTEAFF. CDR3 nucleotide sequence: TGCGCCTTAGGCACGGGGAGGGAATGGGTGAACACTGAAGCTTTCTTT. The chain joins TRBV5-1 to TRBJ1-1; D is unclear. The CDR3 has 16 amino acids. The V end was cut by 10 bases, the J end by 0 bases, with 22 bases between. Germline CDR1 is SGHRS and CDR2 is YFSETQ.

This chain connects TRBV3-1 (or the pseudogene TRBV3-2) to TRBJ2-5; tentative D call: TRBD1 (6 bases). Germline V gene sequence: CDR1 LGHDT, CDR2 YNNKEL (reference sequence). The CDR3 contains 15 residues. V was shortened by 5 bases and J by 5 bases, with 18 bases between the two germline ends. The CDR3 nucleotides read TGTGCCAGCAGCACCCCGACAGGAGGTGGGGAGACCCAGTACTTC. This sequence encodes CASSTPTGGGETQYF.

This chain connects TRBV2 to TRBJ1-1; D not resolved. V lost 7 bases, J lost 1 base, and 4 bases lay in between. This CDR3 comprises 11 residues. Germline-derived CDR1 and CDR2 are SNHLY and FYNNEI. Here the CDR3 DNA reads TGTGCCAGCACTCCGAACACTGAAGCTTTCTTT. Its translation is CASTPNTEAFF.